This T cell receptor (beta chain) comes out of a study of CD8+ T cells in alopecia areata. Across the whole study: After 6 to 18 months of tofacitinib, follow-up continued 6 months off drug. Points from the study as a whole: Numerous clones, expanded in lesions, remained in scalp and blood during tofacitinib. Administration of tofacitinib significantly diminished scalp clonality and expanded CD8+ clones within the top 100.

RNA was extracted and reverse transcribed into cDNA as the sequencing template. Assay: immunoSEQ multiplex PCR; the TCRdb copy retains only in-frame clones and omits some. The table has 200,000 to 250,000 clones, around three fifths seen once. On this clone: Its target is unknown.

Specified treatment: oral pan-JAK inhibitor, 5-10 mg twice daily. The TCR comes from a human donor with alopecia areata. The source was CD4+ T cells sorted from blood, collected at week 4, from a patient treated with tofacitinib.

CDR3 nucleotides: TGTGCCAGCAGTGAATGGAGAGGGGTTGAAGCTTTCTTT. Its translation is CASSEWRGVEAFF. The chain has TRBV2 and TRBJ1-1, with D perhaps matching TRBD1 (5 bases). Trimming shortened V by 2 bases and J by 7 bases, and 11 bases separated the two germline ends. The CDR3 extends over 13 amino acids. CDR1 and CDR2 (germline): SNHLY, FYNNEI.